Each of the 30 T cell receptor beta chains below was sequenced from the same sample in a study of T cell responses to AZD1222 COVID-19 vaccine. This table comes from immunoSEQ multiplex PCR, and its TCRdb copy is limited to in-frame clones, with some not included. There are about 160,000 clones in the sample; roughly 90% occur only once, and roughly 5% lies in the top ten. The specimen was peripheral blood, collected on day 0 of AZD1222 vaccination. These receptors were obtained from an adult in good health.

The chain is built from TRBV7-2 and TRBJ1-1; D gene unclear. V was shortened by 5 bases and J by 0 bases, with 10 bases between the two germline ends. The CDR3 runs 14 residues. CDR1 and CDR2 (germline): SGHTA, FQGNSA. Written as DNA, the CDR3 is TGTGCCAGCAGCCCCGCCCTGGTGAACACTGAAGCTTTCTTT. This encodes CASSPALVNTEAFF.

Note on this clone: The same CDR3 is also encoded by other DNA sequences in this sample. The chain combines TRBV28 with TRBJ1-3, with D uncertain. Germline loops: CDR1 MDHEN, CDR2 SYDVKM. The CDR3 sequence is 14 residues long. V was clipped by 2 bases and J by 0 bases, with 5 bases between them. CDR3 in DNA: TGTGCCAGCAGTTTACACGTCTCTGGAAACACCATATATTTT. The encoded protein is CASSLHVSGNTIYF.

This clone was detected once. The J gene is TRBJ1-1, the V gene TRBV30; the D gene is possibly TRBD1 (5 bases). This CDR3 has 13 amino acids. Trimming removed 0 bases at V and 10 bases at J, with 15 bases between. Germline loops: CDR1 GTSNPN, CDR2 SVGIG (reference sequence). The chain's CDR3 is CAWSVPPRERAFF. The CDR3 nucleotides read TGTGCCTGGAGTGTACCCCCCAGGGAACGAGCTTTCTTT.

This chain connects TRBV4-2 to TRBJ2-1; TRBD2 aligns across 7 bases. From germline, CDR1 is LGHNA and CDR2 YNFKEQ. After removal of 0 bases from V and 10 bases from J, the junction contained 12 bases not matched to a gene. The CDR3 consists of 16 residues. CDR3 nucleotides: TGTGCCAGCAGCCAAGATCGCCAGCGGGGAACCCGAGAGCAGTTCTTC. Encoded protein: CASSQDRQRGTREQFF.

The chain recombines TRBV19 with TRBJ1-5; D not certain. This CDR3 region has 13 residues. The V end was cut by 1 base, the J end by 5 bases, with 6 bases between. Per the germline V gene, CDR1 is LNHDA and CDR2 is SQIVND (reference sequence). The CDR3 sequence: CASSIGKDQPQHF. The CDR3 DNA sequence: TGTGCCAGTAGTATAGGTAAAGATCAGCCCCAGCATTTT.

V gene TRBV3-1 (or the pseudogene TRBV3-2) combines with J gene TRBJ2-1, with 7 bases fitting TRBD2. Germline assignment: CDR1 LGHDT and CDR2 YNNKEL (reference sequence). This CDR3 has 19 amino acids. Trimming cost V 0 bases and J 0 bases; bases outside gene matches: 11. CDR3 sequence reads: CASSQDWARGGLSYNEQFF. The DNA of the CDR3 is TGTGCCAGCAGCCAAGATTGGGCTCGCGGGGGACTCTCCTACAATGAGCAGTTCTTC.

The CDR3 DNA reads TGCGCCAGCAGCAGGGCTACCTACAATGAGCAGTTCTTC. This translates into CASSRATYNEQFF. The chain carries TRBV23-1 and TRBJ2-1, with D possibly being TRBD1 (5 bases). TRBV23-1 qualifies as an ORF whose function is uncertain. The V end lost 6 bases, the J end lost 2 bases, and 8 bases lay between the germline ends. This CDR3 region has 13 residues.

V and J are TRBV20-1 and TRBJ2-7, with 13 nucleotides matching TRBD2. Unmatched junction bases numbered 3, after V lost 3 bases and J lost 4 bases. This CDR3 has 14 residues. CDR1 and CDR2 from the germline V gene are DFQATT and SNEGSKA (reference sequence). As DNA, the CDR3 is TGCAGTGCTAGTGAGACTAGCGGGAGGTACGAGCAGTACTTC. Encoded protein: CSASETSGRYEQYF.

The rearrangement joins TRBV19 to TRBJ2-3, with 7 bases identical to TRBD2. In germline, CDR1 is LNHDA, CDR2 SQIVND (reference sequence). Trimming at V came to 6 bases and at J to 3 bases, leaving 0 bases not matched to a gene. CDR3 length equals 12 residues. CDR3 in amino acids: CASSGRTDTQYF. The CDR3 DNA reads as TGTGCCAGTAGCGGGAGGACAGATACGCAGTATTTT.

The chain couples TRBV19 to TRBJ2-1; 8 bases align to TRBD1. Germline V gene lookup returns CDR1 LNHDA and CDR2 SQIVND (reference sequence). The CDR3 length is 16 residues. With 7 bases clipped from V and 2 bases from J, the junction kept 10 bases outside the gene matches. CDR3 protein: CASTDTGTGAYNEQFF. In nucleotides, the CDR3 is TGTGCCAGTACCGATACCGGGACAGGAGCCTACAATGAGCAGTTCTTC.

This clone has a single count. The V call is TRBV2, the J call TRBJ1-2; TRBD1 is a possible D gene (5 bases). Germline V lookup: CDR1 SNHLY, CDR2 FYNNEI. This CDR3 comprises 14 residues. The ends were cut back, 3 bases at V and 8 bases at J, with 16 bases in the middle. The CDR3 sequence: CASSDGGALEGYTF. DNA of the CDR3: TGTGCCAGCAGTGACGGTGGGGCCCTGGAGGGCTACACCTTC.

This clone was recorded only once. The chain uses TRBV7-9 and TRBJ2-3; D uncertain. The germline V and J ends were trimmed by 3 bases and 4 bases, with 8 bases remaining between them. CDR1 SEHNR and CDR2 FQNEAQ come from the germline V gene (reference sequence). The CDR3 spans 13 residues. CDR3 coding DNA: TGTGCCAGCAGCTTCAATGAGGCAGATACGCAGTATTTT. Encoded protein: CASSFNEADTQYF.

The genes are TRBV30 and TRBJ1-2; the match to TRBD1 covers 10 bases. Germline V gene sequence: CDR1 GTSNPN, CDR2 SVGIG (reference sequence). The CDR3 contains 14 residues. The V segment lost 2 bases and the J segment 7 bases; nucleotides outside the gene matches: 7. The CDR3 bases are TGTGCCTGGAGTCCAACGACAGGGGGCAGTGGCTACACCTTC. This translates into CAWSPTTGGSGYTF.

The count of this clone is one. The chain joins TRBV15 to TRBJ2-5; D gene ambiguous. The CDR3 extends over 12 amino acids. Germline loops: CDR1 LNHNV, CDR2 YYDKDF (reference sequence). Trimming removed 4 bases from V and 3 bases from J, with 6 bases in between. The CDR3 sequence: CATSKGEETQYF. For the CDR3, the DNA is TGTGCCACCAGCAAGGGTGAAGAGACCCAGTACTTC.

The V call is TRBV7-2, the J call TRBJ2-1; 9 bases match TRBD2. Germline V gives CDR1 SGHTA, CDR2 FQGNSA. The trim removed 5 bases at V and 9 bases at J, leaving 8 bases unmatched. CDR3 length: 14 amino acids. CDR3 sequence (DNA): TGTGCCAGCAGCGTGCTAGCGGGGCTCGGTGAGCAGTTCTTC. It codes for CASSVLAGLGEQFF.

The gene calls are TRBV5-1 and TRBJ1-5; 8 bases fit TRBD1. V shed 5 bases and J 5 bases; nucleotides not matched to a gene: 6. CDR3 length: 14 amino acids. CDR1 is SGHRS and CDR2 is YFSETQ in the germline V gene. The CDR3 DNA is TGCGCCAGCAGTTGGTCAGGGGGCGATCAGCCCCAGCATTTT. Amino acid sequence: CASSWSGGDQPQHF.

The CDR3 region is CASTRTSGAYEQYF. Written as DNA, the CDR3 is TGTGCCAGCACCCGGACTAGCGGGGCTTACGAGCAGTACTTC. J is TRBJ2-7 and V is TRBV28; 12 bases match TRBD2. From germline, CDR1 is MDHEN and CDR2 SYDVKM. The V gene end was trimmed by 7 bases and the J gene end by 4 bases; junction bases not matched to a gene: 5. The CDR3 consists of 14 residues.

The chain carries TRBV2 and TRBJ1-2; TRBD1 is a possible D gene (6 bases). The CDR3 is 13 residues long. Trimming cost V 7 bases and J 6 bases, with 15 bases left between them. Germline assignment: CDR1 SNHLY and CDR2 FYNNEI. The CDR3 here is CASTPSWTDGYTF. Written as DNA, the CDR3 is TGTGCCAGCACCCCTTCCTGGACAGATGGCTACACCTTC.

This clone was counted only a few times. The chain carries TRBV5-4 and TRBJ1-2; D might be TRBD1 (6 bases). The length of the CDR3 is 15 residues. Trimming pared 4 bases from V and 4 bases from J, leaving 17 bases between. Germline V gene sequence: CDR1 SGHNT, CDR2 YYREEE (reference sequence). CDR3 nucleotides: TGTGCCAGCAGCCTACAGGGTAGGGGAGGCTATGGCTACACCTTC. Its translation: CASSLQGRGGYGYTF.

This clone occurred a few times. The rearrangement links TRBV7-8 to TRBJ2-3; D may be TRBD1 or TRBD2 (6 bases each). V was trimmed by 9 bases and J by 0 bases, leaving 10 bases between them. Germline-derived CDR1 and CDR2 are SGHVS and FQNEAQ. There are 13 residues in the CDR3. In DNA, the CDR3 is TGTGCCAGTAAGGGGGGTAGCACAGATACGCAGTATTTT. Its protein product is CASKGGSTDTQYF.

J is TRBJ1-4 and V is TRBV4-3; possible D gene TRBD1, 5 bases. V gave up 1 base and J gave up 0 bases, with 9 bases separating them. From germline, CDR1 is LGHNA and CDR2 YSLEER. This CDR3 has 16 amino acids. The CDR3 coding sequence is TGCGCCAGCAGCCAAGGAGGGGTCGCAACTAATGAAAAACTGTTTTTT. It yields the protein CASSQGGVATNEKLFF.

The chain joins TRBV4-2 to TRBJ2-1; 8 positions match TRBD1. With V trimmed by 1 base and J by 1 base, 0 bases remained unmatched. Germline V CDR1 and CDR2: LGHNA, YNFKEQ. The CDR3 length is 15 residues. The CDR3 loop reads CASSQGTGSYNEQFF. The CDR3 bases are TGTGCCAGCAGCCAAGGGACAGGGTCCTACAATGAGCAGTTCTTC.

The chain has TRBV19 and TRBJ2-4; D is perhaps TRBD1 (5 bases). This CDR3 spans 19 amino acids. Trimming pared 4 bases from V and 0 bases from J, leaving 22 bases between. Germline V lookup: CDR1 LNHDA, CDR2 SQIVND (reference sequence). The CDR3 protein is CASSNWGSGRGIAKNIQYF. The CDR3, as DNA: TGTGCCAGTAGTAACTGGGGCTCAGGAAGGGGAATAGCCAAAAACATTCAGTACTTC.

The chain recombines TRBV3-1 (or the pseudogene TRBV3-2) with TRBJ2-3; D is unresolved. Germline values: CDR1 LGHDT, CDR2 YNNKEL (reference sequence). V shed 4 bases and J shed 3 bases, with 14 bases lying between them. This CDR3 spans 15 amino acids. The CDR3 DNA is TGTGCCAGCAGCCCTCGTAATATGGATACAGATACGCAGTATTTT. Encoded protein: CASSPRNMDTDTQYF.

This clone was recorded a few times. The CDR3 sequence is CASKLAVTYEQYF. CDR3 DNA sequence: TGTGCCAGCAAACTAGCGGTTACCTACGAGCAGTACTTC. The V call is TRBV2, the J call TRBJ2-7; 8 bases map to TRBD2. This CDR3 region has 13 residues. The germline V gene encodes CDR1 SNHLY and CDR2 FYNNEI. V trimming: 7 bases; J trimming: 2 bases; junction bases outside the gene matches: 4.

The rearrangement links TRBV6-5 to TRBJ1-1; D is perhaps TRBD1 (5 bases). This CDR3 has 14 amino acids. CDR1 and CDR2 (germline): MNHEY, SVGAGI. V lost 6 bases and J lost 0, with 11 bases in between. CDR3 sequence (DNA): TGTGCCAGCAGGCCGGGACGGTTGAACACTGAAGCTTTCTTT. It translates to CASRPGRLNTEAFF.

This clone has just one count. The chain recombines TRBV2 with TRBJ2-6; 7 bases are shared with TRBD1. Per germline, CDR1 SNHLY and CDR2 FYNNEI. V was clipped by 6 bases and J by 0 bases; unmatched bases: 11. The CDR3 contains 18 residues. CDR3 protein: CASSRTSGDSSGANVLTF. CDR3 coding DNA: TGTGCCAGCAGCCGTACCTCAGGGGACAGCTCTGGGGCCAACGTCCTGACTTTC.

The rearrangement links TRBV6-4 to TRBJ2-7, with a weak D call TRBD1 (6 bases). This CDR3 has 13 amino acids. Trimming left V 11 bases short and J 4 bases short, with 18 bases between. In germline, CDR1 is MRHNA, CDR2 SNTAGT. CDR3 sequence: CAGRDDRYYEQYF. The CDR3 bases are TGTGCCGGTCGAGATGACAGGTATTACGAGCAGTACTTC.

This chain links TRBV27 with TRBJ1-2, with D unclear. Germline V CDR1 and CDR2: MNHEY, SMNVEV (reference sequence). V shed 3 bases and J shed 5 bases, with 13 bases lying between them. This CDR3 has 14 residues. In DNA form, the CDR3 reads TGTGCCAGCAGTTTGGGCGCGGCCGTATATGGCTACACCTTC. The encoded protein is CASSLGAAVYGYTF.

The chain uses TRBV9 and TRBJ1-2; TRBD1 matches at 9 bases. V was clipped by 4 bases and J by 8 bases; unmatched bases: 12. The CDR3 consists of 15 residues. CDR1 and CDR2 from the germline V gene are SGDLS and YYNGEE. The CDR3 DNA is TGTGCCAGCAGCCCTATCGTGTCCGGGACAGGGGGCTACACCTTC. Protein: CASSPIVSGTGGYTF.